This T cell receptor beta chain was sequenced during a study of patients and donors after allogeneic stem cell transplantation. Germline CDR1 and CDR2: SGHDT and YYEEEE. CDR3 length: 13 residues. Trimming removed 7 bases at V and 0 bases at J, with 8 bases between. TCRdb itself ran the RT-PCR reads through MiXCR, one entry per CDR3 protein. Here the sample spans 90,000 to 120,000 distinct CDR3 sequences, approximately 40% being singletons. The sample taken for sequencing was blood, either unsorted or a sorted T cell fraction (not recorded which). This chain joins TRBV5-6 and TRBJ1-5; no reliable D call. The receptor's source is a human donor who was either an allogeneic HSCT recipient or a stem cell or donor lymphocyte infusion donor (not recorded which). It is not recorded whose cells these are; they may come from a transplant donor. CDR3 residues: CASGSGSNQPQHF. The CDR3 nucleotides read TGTGCCAGCGGATCCGGTAGCAATCAGCCCCAGCATTTT.